The clone carrying this T cell receptor beta chain has a handful of counts. Antigen: not known. Trimming took 3 bases from V and 8 from J, leaving 8 bases between them. The CDR3 spans 12 residues. Germline CDR1 is SQVTM and CDR2 is ANQGSEA. Every diagnosis used clinical symptoms, serum thyroxine and TRAb, thyroid ultrasound and orbital computed tomography. RNA transcripts were the template for amplifying TCR beta CDR3 regions. The HTBI set primed first-round TCR CDR3 RT-PCR. TCRdb fed the multiplex PCR reads into MiXCR, producing one record per CDR3 protein. The profile shows 800,000 or so distinct CDR3 sequences, approximately 40% of them singletons. The sample is drawn from a study of T cells in Graves' hyperthyroidism and ophthalmopathy. About the research overall: Upon initial diagnosis and before any treatment, peripheral blood was collected.

Overall study findings and caveats: Through a model of 13 V-J features, ophthalmopathy was separated from stable hyperthyroidism. Expanded thyroid clonotypes (above 0.001) were mostly also found in blood.

The chain combines TRBV29-1 with TRBJ2-6; D is possibly TRBD2 (5 bases). This clonotype was obtained from a young man with Graves' hyperthyroidism. Sequences were obtained from blood. CDR3 region: CSVDHGTNVLTF. DNA of the CDR3: TGCAGCGTTGACCACGGGACCAACGTCCTGACTTTC.